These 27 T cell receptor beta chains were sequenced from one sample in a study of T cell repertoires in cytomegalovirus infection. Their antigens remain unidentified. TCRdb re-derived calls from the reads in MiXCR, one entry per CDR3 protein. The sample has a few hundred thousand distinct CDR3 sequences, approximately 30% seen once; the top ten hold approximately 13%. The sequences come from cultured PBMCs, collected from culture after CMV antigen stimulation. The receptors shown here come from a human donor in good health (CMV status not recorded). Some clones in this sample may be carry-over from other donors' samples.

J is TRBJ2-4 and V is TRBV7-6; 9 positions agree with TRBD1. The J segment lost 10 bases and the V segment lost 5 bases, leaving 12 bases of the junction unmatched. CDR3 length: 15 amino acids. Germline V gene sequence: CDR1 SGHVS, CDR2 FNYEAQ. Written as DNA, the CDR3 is TGTGCCAGCAGCCTACAAGCTCGGGACAGGGCGATTCAGTACTTC. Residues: CASSLQARDRAIQYF.

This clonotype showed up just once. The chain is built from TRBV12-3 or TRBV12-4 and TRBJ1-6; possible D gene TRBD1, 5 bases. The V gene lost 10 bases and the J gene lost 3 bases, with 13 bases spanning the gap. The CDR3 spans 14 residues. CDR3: CATRDRLYNSPLHF. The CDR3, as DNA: TGTGCCACCAGGGACCGGCTCTATAATTCACCCCTCCACTTT.

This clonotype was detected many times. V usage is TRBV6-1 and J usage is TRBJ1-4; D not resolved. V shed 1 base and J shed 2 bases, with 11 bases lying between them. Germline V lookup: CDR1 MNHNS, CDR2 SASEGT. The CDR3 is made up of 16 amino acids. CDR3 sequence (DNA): TGTGCCAGCAGTGAAGTGGAGGGCGTCACTAATGAAAAACTGTTTTTT. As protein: CASSEVEGVTNEKLFF.

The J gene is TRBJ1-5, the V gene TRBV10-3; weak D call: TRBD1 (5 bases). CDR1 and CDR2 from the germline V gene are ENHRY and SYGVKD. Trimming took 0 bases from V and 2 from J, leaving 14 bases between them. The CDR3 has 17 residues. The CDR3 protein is CAISESGRDAGNQPQHF. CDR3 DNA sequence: TGTGCCATCAGTGAGTCGGGACGGGACGCGGGCAATCAGCCCCAGCATTTT.

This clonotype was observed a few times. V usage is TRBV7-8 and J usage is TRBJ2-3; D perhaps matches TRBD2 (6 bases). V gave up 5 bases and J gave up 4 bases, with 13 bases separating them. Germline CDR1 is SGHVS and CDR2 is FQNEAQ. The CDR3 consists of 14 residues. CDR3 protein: CASSPRLDPDTQYF. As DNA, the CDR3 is TGTGCCAGCAGCCCAAGACTAGACCCAGATACGCAGTATTTT.

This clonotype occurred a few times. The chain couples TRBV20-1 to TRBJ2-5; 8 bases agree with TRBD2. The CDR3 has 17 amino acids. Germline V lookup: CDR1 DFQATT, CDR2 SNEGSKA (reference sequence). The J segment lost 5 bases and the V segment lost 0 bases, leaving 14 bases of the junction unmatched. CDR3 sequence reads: CSARDNPFGRASETQYF. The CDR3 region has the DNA TGCAGTGCTAGAGATAACCCTTTCGGGAGGGCCTCGGAGACCCAGTACTTC.

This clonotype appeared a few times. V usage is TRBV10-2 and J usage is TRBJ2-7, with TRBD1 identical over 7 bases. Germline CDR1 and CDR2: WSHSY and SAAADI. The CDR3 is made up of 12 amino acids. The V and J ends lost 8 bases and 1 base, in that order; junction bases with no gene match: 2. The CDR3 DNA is TGCGCCAGCCGGGGACAGTCCTACGAGCAGTACGTC. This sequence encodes CASRGQSYEQYV.

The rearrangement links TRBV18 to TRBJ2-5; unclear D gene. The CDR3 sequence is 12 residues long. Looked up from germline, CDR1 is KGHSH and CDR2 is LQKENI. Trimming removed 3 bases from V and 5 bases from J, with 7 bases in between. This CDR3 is CASSPARETQYF. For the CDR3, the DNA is TGTGCCAGCTCACCCGCGCGGGAGACCCAGTACTTC.

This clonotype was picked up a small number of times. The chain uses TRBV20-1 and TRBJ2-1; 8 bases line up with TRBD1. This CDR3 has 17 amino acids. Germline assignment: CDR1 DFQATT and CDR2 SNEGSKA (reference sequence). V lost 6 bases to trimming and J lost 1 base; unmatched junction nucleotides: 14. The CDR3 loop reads CSAKGQGALPSYNEQFF. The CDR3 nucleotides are TGCAGTGCAAAGGGGCAGGGGGCCCTTCCTTCCTACAATGAGCAGTTCTTC.

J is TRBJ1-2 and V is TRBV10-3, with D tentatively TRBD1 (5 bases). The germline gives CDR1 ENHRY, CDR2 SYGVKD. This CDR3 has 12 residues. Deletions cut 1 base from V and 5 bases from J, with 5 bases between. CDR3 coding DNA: TGTGCCATCAGTGAGTGGGGGTATGGCTACACCTTC. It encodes CAISEWGYGYTF.

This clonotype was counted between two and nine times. Written as DNA, the CDR3 is TGTGCCAGCACCCTCCGGACTAGCTCCTACAATGAGCAGTTCTTC. Amino acids: CASTLRTSSYNEQFF. This chain uses TRBV6-6 with TRBJ2-1; 7 positions match TRBD2. Germline CDR1 reads MNHNY; CDR2 reads SVGAGI (reference sequence). CDR3 length: 15 amino acids. After removal of 7 bases from V and 0 bases from J, the junction contained 6 bases not matched to a gene.

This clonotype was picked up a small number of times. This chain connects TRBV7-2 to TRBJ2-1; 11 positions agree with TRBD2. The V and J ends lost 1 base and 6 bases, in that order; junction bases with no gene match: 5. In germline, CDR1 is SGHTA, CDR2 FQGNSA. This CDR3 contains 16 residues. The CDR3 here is CASSLGGSGRANEQFF. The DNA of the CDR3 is TGTGCCAGCAGCTTAGGCGGTAGCGGGAGGGCCAATGAGCAGTTCTTC.

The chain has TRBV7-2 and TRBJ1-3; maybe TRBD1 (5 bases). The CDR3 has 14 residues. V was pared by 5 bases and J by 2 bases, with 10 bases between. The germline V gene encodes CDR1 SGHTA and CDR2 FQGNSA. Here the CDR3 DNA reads TGTGCCAGCAGCAGGGGCTTGGCTGGAAACACCATATATTTT. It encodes CASSRGLAGNTIYF.

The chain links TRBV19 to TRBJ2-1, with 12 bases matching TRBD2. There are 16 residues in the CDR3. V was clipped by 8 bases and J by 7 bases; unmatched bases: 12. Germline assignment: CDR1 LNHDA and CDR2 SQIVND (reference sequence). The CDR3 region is CASSRSRLAGGNEQFF. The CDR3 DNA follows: TGTGCCAGTTCCAGGTCACGTCTAGCGGGAGGGAATGAGCAGTTCTTC.

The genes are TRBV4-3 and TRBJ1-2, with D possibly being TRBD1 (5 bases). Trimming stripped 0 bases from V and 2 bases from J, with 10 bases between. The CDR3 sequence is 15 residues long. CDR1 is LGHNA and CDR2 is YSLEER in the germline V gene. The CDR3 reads CASSQEARGNYGYTF. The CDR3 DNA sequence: TGCGCCAGCAGCCAAGAGGCTAGGGGAAACTATGGCTACACCTTC.

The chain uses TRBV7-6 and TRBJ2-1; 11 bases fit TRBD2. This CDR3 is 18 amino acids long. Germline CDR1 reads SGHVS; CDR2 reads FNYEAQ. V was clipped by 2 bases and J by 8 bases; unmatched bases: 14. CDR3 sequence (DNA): TGTGCCAGCAGCTTATTTCCACTAGCGGGAGAGACAACAGATGAGCAGTTCTTC. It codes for CASSLFPLAGETTDEQFF.

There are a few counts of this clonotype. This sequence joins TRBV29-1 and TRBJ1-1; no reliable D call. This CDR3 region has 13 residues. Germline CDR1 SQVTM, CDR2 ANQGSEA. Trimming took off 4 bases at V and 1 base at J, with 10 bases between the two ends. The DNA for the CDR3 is TGCAGCGTTGGGCACAGTAGGAACACTGAAGCTTTCTTT. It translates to CSVGHSRNTEAFF.

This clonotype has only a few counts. CDR3 bases: TGTGCCAGCAGCTTAGAGGGGACGGGGGATACGCAGTATTTT. The encoded protein is CASSLEGTGDTQYF. This chain links TRBV7-2 with TRBJ2-3; D assignment may be TRBD1 or TRBD2 (5 bases each). The CDR3 totals 14 residues. Germline V gene sequence: CDR1 SGHTA, CDR2 FQGNSA. Trimming removed 1 base at V and 6 bases at J, with 11 bases between.

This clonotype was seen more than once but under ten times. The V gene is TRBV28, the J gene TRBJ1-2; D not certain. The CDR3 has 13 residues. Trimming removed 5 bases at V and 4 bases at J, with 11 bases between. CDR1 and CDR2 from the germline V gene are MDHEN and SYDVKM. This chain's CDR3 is CASSLSASYGYTF. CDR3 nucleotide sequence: TGTGCCAGCAGTCTTTCAGCGTCCTATGGCTACACCTTC.

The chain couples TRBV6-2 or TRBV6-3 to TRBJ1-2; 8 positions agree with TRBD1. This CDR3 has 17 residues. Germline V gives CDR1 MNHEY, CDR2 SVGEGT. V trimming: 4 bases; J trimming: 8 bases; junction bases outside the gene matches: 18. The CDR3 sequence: CASSSGQGAGWLRGYTF. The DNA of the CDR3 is TGTGCCAGCAGTTCGGGGCAGGGGGCCGGATGGTTGCGAGGCTACACCTTC.

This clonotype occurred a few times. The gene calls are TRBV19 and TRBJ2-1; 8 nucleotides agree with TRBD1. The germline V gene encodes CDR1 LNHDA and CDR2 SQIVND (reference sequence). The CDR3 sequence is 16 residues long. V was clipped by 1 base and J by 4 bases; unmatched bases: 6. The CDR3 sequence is CASSIVGGQVYNEQFF. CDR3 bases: TGTGCCAGTAGTATAGTCGGGGGACAGGTGTACAATGAGCAGTTCTTC.

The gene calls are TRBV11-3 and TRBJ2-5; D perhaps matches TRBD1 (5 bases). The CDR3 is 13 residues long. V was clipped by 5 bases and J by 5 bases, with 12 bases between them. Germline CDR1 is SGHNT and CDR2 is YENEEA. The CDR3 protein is CASSQGLRETQYF. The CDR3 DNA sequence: TGTGCCAGCAGCCAGGGCCTTCGGGAGACCCAGTACTTC.

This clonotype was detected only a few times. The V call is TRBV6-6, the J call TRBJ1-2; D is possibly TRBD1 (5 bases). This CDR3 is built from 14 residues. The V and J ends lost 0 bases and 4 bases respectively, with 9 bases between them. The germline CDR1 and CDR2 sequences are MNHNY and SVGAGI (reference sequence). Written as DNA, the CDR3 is TGTGCCAGCAGTTACTCCCGGAGGGGCTATGGCTACACCTTC. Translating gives CASSYSRRGYGYTF.

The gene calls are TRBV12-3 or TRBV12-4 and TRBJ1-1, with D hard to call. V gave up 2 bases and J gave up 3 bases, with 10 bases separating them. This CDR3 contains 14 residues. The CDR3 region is CASSLWGSDTEAFF. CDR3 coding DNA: TGTGCCAGCAGTTTATGGGGTTCGGACACTGAAGCTTTCTTT.

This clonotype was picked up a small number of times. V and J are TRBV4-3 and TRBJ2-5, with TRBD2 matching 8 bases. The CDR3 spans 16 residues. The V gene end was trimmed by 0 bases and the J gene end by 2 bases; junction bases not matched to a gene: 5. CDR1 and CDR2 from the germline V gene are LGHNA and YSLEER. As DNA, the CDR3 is TGCGCCAGCAGCCAAGACGGGACTAGTGAACAAGAGACCCAGTACTTC. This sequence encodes CASSQDGTSEQETQYF.

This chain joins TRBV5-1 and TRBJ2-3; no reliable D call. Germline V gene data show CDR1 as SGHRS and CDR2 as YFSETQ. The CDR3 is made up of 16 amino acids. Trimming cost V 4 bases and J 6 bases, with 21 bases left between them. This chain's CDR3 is CASSREGSQGIDTQYF. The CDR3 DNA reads TGCGCCAGCAGCAGAGAAGGATCACAAGGGATCGATACGCAGTATTTT.

CDR3: CASSYSPQGATDTQYF. DNA for the CDR3: TGTGCCAGCAGTTACTCGCCGCAGGGGGCAACAGATACGCAGTATTTT. This rearrangement joins TRBV6-2 or TRBV6-3 to TRBJ2-3, with 8 bases identical to TRBD1. Per the germline V gene, CDR1 is MNHEY and CDR2 is SVGEGT. This CDR3 region has 16 residues. J was trimmed by 3 bases and V by 0 bases; bases with no gene match: 5.